Presented here are 21 T cell receptor beta chains from one specimen sequenced in a study of blood T cell repertoires in COVID-19. The assay was immunoSEQ multiplex PCR, and TCRdb's table has in-frame clones only and misses some. The table shows a few hundred thousand clones, with about four fifths occurring only once. Sequencing was carried out using PBMCs or T cells enriched from blood (not recorded which). Every receptor here comes from a man aged 50-59 years who had recovered from COVID-19.

The CDR3 is CASRTGAYQPQHF. CDR3 bases: TGCGCCAGCAGAACAGGAGCTTATCAGCCCCAGCATTTT. This sequence joins TRBV5-1 and TRBJ1-5; tentative D call: TRBD1 (5 bases). The germline V and J ends were trimmed by 5 bases and 5 bases, with 11 bases remaining between them. CDR3 size: 13 residues. Germline V gene lookup returns CDR1 SGHRS and CDR2 YFSETQ.

This clone was seen only a few times. This rearrangement joins TRBV3-1 (or the pseudogene TRBV3-2) to TRBJ2-5; a weak D match, TRBD2 (6 bases). CDR3 length: 20 amino acids. The germline gives CDR1 LGHDT, CDR2 YNNKEL (reference sequence). The V and J ends lost 4 bases and 2 bases respectively, with 29 bases between them. CDR3 nucleotide sequence: TGTGCCAGCAGCCCGACCGTGAGCGGGCGCTACCCCCCGGAACAAGAGACCCAGTACTTC. Translating gives CASSPTVSGRYPPEQETQYF.

The chain combines TRBV18 with TRBJ2-2; 7 nucleotides match TRBD2. The CDR3 has 16 residues. Germline-derived CDR1 and CDR2 are KGHSH and LQKENI. Germline trimming cut 5 bases from V and 5 bases from J; bases unmatched to any gene: 11. The CDR3 loop is CASSSRDYSWTGELFF. The CDR3 DNA sequence: TGTGCCAGCTCATCTCGGGACTATTCTTGGACCGGGGAGCTGTTTTTT.

This chain links TRBV13 with TRBJ1-1; D is undetermined. The germline gives CDR1 PRHDT, CDR2 FYEKMQ (reference sequence). V lost 10 bases and J 2 bases, leaving 8 bases between the germline ends. The CDR3 is 11 amino acids. The CDR3 DNA is TGTGCCACCACGGGAAACACTGAAGCTTTCTTT. Translating it yields CATTGNTEAFF.

The chain recombines TRBV5-6 with TRBJ1-2; 7 bases are shared with TRBD1. The CDR3 has 14 residues. Per germline, CDR1 SGHDT and CDR2 YYEEEE. V dropped 4 bases and J dropped 3; count of bases not matched to a gene: 6. The CDR3 region is CASSPDRSDYGYTF. CDR3 DNA sequence: TGTGCCAGCAGCCCGGACAGGTCCGACTATGGCTACACCTTC.

The V gene is TRBV7-9, the J gene TRBJ2-2; a weak D match, TRBD2 (6 bases). Germline V lookup: CDR1 SEHNR, CDR2 FQNEAQ (reference sequence). The V end was cut by 1 base, the J end by 0 bases, with 6 bases between. This CDR3 comprises 15 residues. In nucleotides, the CDR3 is TGTGCCAGCAGCTTAGGGGGGGCGAACACCGGGGAGCTGTTTTTT. This sequence encodes CASSLGGANTGELFF.

The rearrangement uses TRBV27 and TRBJ1-6; TRBD1 agrees at 7 bases. CDR1 and CDR2 from the germline V gene are MNHEY and SMNVEV (reference sequence). V dropped 6 bases and J dropped 6; count of bases not matched to a gene: 8. This CDR3 comprises 15 residues. The CDR3 region is CASSRSTGINSPLHF. In DNA, the CDR3 is TGTGCCAGCAGCCGCTCGACAGGGATTAATTCACCCCTCCACTTT.

The chain is built from TRBV6-5 and TRBJ2-2, with 8 bases lining up with TRBD2. The CDR3 loop spans 15 amino acids. Germline lookup yields CDR1 MNHEY and CDR2 SVGAGI. With V trimmed by 7 bases and J by 8 bases, 12 bases remained unmatched. The CDR3 loop reads CASKTPAGASGELFF. The CDR3 DNA reads as TGTGCCAGCAAGACCCCAGCGGGAGCTTCAGGGGAGCTGTTTTTT.

The V and J genes are TRBV3-1 (or the pseudogene TRBV3-2) and TRBJ2-3, with 9 positions matching TRBD2. In germline, CDR1 is LGHDT, CDR2 YNNKEL (reference sequence). The V gene end was trimmed by 4 bases and the J gene end by 3 bases; junction bases not matched to a gene: 5. The CDR3 length is 15 residues. This CDR3 is CASSPGGLATDTQYF. The CDR3 DNA follows: TGTGCCAGCAGCCCGGGGGGACTAGCTACAGATACGCAGTATTTT.

In nucleotides, the CDR3 is TGTGCCGGAAGACTCCGGGACACTGAAGCTTTCTTT. It encodes CAGRLRDTEAFF. The rearrangement uses TRBV2 and TRBJ1-1; D remains ambiguous. Trimming cost V 11 bases and J 3 bases, with 13 bases left between them. The germline CDR1 and CDR2 sequences are SNHLY and FYNNEI. The CDR3 runs 12 residues.

The rearrangement uses TRBV4-2 and TRBJ1-6; possible D gene TRBD1, 5 bases. With 2 bases removed from V and 7 bases from J, the gap between germline ends came to 21 bases. CDR1 and CDR2 (germline): LGHNA, YNFKEQ. The CDR3 covers 18 residues. CDR3 coding DNA: TGTGCCAGCAGCCAATCCCATCTTTTCTGGGGCGAAAATTCACCCCTCCACTTT. This gives the protein CASSQSHLFWGENSPLHF.

The chain employs TRBV11-3 and TRBJ1-1; no clear D. The CDR3 has 14 residues. CDR1 and CDR2 (germline): SGHNT, YENEEA. The V gene lost 3 bases and the J gene lost 1 base, with 9 bases spanning the gap. DNA of the CDR3: TGTGCCAGCAGCTTCGCTGACTCGAACACTGAAGCTTTCTTT. As protein: CASSFADSNTEAFF.

This chain links TRBV10-1 with TRBJ2-3; 13 nucleotides line up with TRBD2. Trimming cost V 8 bases and J 5 bases; bases outside gene matches: 7. Germline CDR1 and CDR2: WNHNN and SYGVQD (reference sequence). This CDR3 comprises 15 residues. The CDR3, as DNA: TGCGCCAGCGCTAGACTAGCGGGGGGAAAAGATACGCAGTATTTT. It encodes CASARLAGGKDTQYF.

The V and J genes are TRBV19 and TRBJ2-5; TRBD1 is a possible D gene (5 bases). The CDR3 spans 14 residues. Trimming left V 4 bases short and J 5 bases short, with 14 bases between. From germline, CDR1 is LNHDA and CDR2 SQIVND (reference sequence). CDR3 loop: CASSTRTKGETQYF. CDR3 DNA: TGTGCCAGTAGTACCCGGACAAAAGGGGAGACCCAGTACTTC. Full variable domain (remainder filled in from reference TRBV19 and TRBJ2-5): DGGITQSPKYLFRKEGQNVTLSCEQNLNHDAMYWYRQDPGQGLRLIYYSQIVNDFQKGDIAEGYSVSREKKESFPLTVTSAQKNPTAFYLCASSTRTKGETQYFGPGTRLLVL.

The CDR3 coding sequence is TGTGCCAGCAGGCCGGGACTAAGGGAGACCCAGTACTTC. Protein product: CASRPGLRETQYF. The chain uses TRBV12-3 or TRBV12-4 and TRBJ2-5, with 7 positions matching TRBD2. V was clipped by 6 bases and J by 5 bases; unmatched bases: 6. This CDR3 has 13 amino acids.

This clone was found once. The chain joins TRBV21-1 to TRBJ1-4; the tabulated D call, TRBD1, remains unverified against the DNA. TRBV21-1 is shown as a pseudogene. The CDR3 is 13 residues long. The DNA of the CDR3 is TGTGCCAGCCCCGGGACACCTAATGAAAAACTGTTTTTT. It yields the protein CASPGTPNEKLFF.

The chain employs TRBV19 and TRBJ1-5; 7 bases are shared with TRBD1. Germline V lookup: CDR1 LNHDA, CDR2 SQIVND (reference sequence). This CDR3 spans 17 amino acids. V dropped 2 bases and J dropped 0; count of bases not matched to a gene: 7. This chain's CDR3 is CASSIKRTGNSNQPQHF. DNA of the CDR3: TGTGCCAGTAGTATAAAGAGGACAGGTAATAGCAATCAGCCCCAGCATTTT.

The CDR3 sequence: CASSTFGGNSPLHF. CDR3 DNA sequence: TGTGCCAGTAGTACCTTTGGGGGGAATTCACCCCTCCACTTT. The V gene is TRBV19, the J gene TRBJ1-6; D is possibly TRBD1 (5 bases). CDR3 length: 14 amino acids. V lost 4 bases, J lost 7 bases, and 11 bases lay in between. From germline, CDR1 is LNHDA and CDR2 SQIVND (reference sequence).

V is TRBV29-1 and J is TRBJ2-3; TRBD2 aligns across 7 bases. CDR3 size: 13 residues. Germline V gene lookup returns CDR1 SQVTM and CDR2 ANQGSEA. The V segment lost 6 bases and the J segment 5 bases; nucleotides outside the gene matches: 8. The CDR3 sequence is CSVLGGRIDTQYF. CDR3 nucleotide sequence: TGCAGCGTATTGGGGGGGAGGATAGATACGCAGTATTTT.

This chain joins TRBV5-5 and TRBJ1-5; D unresolved. The germline CDR1 and CDR2 sequences are SGHKS and YYEKEE (reference sequence). The CDR3 is made up of 15 amino acids. V lost 1 base and J 2 bases, leaving 10 bases between the germline ends. Here the CDR3 reads CASSLTNIGNQPQHF. CDR3 bases: TGTGCCAGCAGCTTGACTAATATTGGCAATCAGCCCCAGCATTTT.

The chain links TRBV3-1 (or the pseudogene TRBV3-2) to TRBJ2-1; 13 positions match TRBD2. J was trimmed by 6 bases and V by 4 bases; bases with no gene match: 3. The CDR3 runs 15 residues. CDR1 and CDR2 (germline): LGHDT, YNNKEL (reference sequence). The CDR3 is CASSLLAGGGNEQFF. DNA for the CDR3: TGTGCCAGCAGCCTACTAGCGGGAGGGGGCAATGAGCAGTTCTTC.